This is a list of T cell receptor beta chains from one sample in a study of glioma-infiltrating T cells after dendritic cell vaccination. Clones were read by immunoSEQ multiplex PCR, and TCRdb kept only the in-frame ones, dropping some. The profile shows about 82,000 clones, around 83% of them singletons. The starting material was blood, obtained after dendritic cell vaccination. The receptors come from a human donor with glioblastoma. Both conserved end residues are part of each CDR3. The order of the fields is J gene, clone size, V gene, D gene, CDR3 DNA, CDR3 protein. The D gene is left open where the match is weak. Size values are once, few and many counts, or a class for expanded clones, and some rows have none.

j_gene: TRBJ1-6
abundance: NA
v_gene: TRBV2
d_gene: NA
CDR3nt: TGTGCCAGCACTGCCGGGGGAACGGCGAATTCACCCCTCCACTTT
CDR3aa: CASTAGGTANSPLHF

j_gene: TRBJ2-7
abundance: once
v_gene: TRBV4-2
d_gene: NA
CDR3nt: TGTGCCAGCAGCCAAGGCTCCGGACTACTTACCTACGAGCAGTACTTC
CDR3aa: CASSQGSGLLTYEQYF

j_gene: TRBJ1-6
abundance: few
v_gene: TRBV19
d_gene: TRBD1
CDR3nt: TGTGCCAGCATGGACAGGAGCTCCTATAATTCACCCCTCCACTTT
CDR3aa: CASMDRSSYNSPLHF

j_gene: TRBJ2-5
abundance: NA
v_gene: TRBV11-3
d_gene: NA
CDR3nt: TGTGCCAGCAGCTTAGATGGCGGGGACTGGGAGACCCAGTACTTC
CDR3aa: CASSLDGGDWETQYF

j_gene: TRBJ2-3
abundance: few
v_gene: TRBV27
d_gene: NA
CDR3nt: TGTGCCAGCAGTCCCCGACTCACTAGCACAGATACGCAGTATTTT
CDR3aa: CASSPRLTSTDTQYF

j_gene: TRBJ2-3
abundance: NA
v_gene: TRBV19
d_gene: TRBD2
CDR3nt: TGTGCCAGTAGTATAGCCCTCGGACTAGCGCCACAAGCAGATACGCAGTATTTT
CDR3aa: CASSIALGLAPQADTQYF

j_gene: TRBJ1-1
abundance: NA
v_gene: TRBV2
d_gene: NA
CDR3nt: TGTGCCAGCAGTGACGGGGGGTTAAAAGCTTTCTTT
CDR3aa: CASSDGGLKAFF

j_gene: TRBJ2-2
abundance: NA
v_gene: TRBV29-1
d_gene: TRBD2
CDR3nt: TGCAGCGTTGGCGGGGGGGTCGAAGACACCGGGGAGCTGTTTTTT
CDR3aa: CSVGGGVEDTGELFF

j_gene: TRBJ1-1
abundance: NA
v_gene: TRBV5-1
d_gene: TRBD1
CDR3nt: TGCGCCAGCAGGATCGACAGGGACACTGAAGCTTTCTTT
CDR3aa: CASRIDRDTEAFF

j_gene: TRBJ1-5
abundance: NA
v_gene: TRBV6-5
d_gene: TRBD1
CDR3nt: TGTGCCAGCAGTTACGCCAGGGACAGGCCCCAGCATTTT
CDR3aa: CASSYARDRPQHF

j_gene: TRBJ2-7
abundance: few
v_gene: TRBV2
d_gene: NA
CDR3nt: TGTGCCAGCAATACGGACACAGCCTACGAGCAGTACTTC
CDR3aa: CASNTDTAYEQYF

j_gene: TRBJ2-5
abundance: NA
v_gene: TRBV5-8
d_gene: NA
CDR3nt: TGTGCCAGCAGCACGGACAGAGGGGAGACCCAGTACTTC
CDR3aa: CASSTDRGETQYF

j_gene: TRBJ2-1
abundance: NA
v_gene: TRBV7-3
d_gene: NA
CDR3nt: TGTGCCAGCAGCTTAAGCCTATACAATGAGCAGTTCTTC
CDR3aa: CASSLSLYNEQFF

j_gene: TRBJ2-5
abundance: NA
v_gene: TRBV7-3
d_gene: NA
CDR3nt: TGTGCCAGCAGCCCCCAGCCGGCGGAACAAGAGACCCAGTACTTC
CDR3aa: CASSPQPAEQETQYF

j_gene: TRBJ1-6
abundance: NA
v_gene: TRBV2
d_gene: TRBD1
CDR3nt: TGTGCCAGCCAGGGGGCAACATATAATTCACCCCTCCACTTT
CDR3aa: CASQGATYNSPLHF

j_gene: TRBJ1-2
abundance: NA
v_gene: TRBV19
d_gene: NA
CDR3nt: TGTGCCAGTAGTCGGACCGCCGGGGGGAACTATGGCTACACCTTC
CDR3aa: CASSRTAGGNYGYTF

j_gene: TRBJ2-1
abundance: NA
v_gene: TRBV5-6
d_gene: TRBD1
CDR3nt: TGTGCCAGCAGCTTAAATCCGGGACAGACGTTGCATTCCTACAATGAGCAGTTCTTC
CDR3aa: CASSLNPGQTLHSYNEQFF

j_gene: TRBJ1-5
abundance: once
v_gene: TRBV19
d_gene: NA
CDR3nt: TGTGCCAGTAGTAGTACGGGAGGCAATCAGCCCCAGCATTTT
CDR3aa: CASSSTGGNQPQHF

j_gene: TRBJ1-2
abundance: NA
v_gene: TRBV4-3
d_gene: NA
CDR3nt: TGCGCCAGCAGCCAGACACAGGGTGACTATGGCTACACCTTC
CDR3aa: CASSQTQGDYGYTF

j_gene: TRBJ1-2
abundance: NA
v_gene: TRBV2
d_gene: NA
CDR3nt: TGTGCCAGCAGTGAAGCCCCCTATCCCGACGGGGTCTATGGCTACACCTTC
CDR3aa: CASSEAPYPDGVYGYTF

j_gene: TRBJ1-5
abundance: NA
v_gene: TRBV4-2
d_gene: NA
CDR3nt: TGTGCCAGCAGCCAAGACCCCCCTTCCCCGGGGTTTAGCAATCAGCCCCAGCATTTT
CDR3aa: CASSQDPPSPGFSNQPQHF

j_gene: TRBJ2-2
abundance: NA
v_gene: TRBV19
d_gene: TRBD1
CDR3nt: TGTGCCAGTAAAAGGGGGCTAAGCACCGGGGAGCTGTTTTTT
CDR3aa: CASKRGLSTGELFF

j_gene: TRBJ1-5
abundance: NA
v_gene: TRBV25-1
d_gene: TRBD1
CDR3nt: TGTGCCAGCAGTGCTTCAACAGGGGGCCGCAATCAGCCCCAGCATTTT
CDR3aa: CASSASTGGRNQPQHF

j_gene: TRBJ1-2
abundance: NA
v_gene: TRBV5-1
d_gene: NA
CDR3nt: TGCGCCAGCAGCTTGGACGTGGGGGGGCCGAATTCTGGCTACACCTTC
CDR3aa: CASSLDVGGPNSGYTF

j_gene: TRBJ2-7
abundance: NA
v_gene: TRBV5-8
d_gene: TRBD1
CDR3nt: TGTGCCAGCAGCTTGGCCGGGACAGGGTACTACGAGCAGTACTTC
CDR3aa: CASSLAGTGYYEQYF

j_gene: TRBJ1-5
abundance: NA
v_gene: TRBV7-8
d_gene: NA
CDR3nt: TGTGCCAGCAGCTTATCACAGGGTTATCAGCCCCAGCATTTT
CDR3aa: CASSLSQGYQPQHF

j_gene: TRBJ2-6
abundance: NA
v_gene: TRBV7-9
d_gene: NA
CDR3nt: TGTGCCAGCAGCTTAGGTGACAGCCAAAGCTCTGGGGCCAACGTCCTGACTTTC
CDR3aa: CASSLGDSQSSGANVLTF

j_gene: TRBJ2-3
abundance: NA
v_gene: TRBV27
d_gene: TRBD2
CDR3nt: TGTGCCAGCAGTGCGGGACTAGCAGATACGCAGTATTTT
CDR3aa: CASSAGLADTQYF

j_gene: TRBJ1-2
abundance: once
v_gene: TRBV27
d_gene: NA
CDR3nt: TGTGCCAGCAGTCCAATAGGCCTTGGAGGGTACACCTTC
CDR3aa: CASSPIGLGGYTF

j_gene: TRBJ2-1
abundance: NA
v_gene: TRBV5-6
d_gene: NA
CDR3nt: TGTGCCAGCAGCTTAACTAGTTCGAACTACAATGAGCAGTTCTTC
CDR3aa: CASSLTSSNYNEQFF

j_gene: TRBJ1-2
abundance: NA
v_gene: TRBV5-1
d_gene: TRBD1
CDR3nt: TGCGCCAGCAGCTTAGAAGGGGGCGCGTCCAACTATGGCTACACCTTC
CDR3aa: CASSLEGGASNYGYTF

j_gene: TRBJ2-3
abundance: NA
v_gene: TRBV9
d_gene: TRBD2
CDR3nt: TGTGCCAGCAGCGCCTCGGTGGCGGGAGGGAGGGATACGCAGTATTTT
CDR3aa: CASSASVAGGRDTQYF

j_gene: TRBJ2-5
abundance: NA
v_gene: TRBV5-1
d_gene: TRBD2
CDR3nt: TGCGCCAGCAGCATGGGACTAGCGGGAGGATCAGAGACCCAGTACTTC
CDR3aa: CASSMGLAGGSETQYF

j_gene: TRBJ1-2
abundance: NA
v_gene: TRBV6-5
d_gene: NA
CDR3nt: TGTGCCAGCTGGGGGGGGCTCCTTAAATATGGCTACACCTTC
CDR3aa: CASWGGLLKYGYTF

j_gene: TRBJ1-6
abundance: NA
v_gene: TRBV6-1
d_gene: NA
CDR3nt: TGTGCCAGCGCGCCGACAGTCTCCTATAATTCACCCCTCCACTTT
CDR3aa: CASAPTVSYNSPLHF